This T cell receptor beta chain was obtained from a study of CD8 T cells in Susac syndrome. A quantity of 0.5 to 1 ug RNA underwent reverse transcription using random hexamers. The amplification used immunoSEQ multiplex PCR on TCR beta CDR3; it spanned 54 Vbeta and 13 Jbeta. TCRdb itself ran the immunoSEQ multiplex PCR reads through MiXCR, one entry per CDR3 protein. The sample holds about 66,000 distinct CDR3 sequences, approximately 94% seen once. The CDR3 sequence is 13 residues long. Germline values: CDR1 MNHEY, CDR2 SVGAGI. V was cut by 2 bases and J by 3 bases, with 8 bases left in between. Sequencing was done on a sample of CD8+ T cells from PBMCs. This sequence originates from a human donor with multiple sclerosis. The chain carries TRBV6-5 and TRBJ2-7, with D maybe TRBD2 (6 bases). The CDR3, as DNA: TGTGCCAGCAGTTACACGGGGGACTACGAGCAGTACTTC. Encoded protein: CASSYTGDYEQYF.